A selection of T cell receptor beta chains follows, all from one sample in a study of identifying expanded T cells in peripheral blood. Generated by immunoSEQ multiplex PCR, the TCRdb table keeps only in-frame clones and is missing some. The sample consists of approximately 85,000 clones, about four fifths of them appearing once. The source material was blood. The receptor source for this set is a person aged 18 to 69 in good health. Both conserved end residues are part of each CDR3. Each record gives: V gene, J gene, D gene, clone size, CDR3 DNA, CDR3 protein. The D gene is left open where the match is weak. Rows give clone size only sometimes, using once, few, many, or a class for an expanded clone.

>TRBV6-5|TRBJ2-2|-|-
TGTGCCAGCCTAGGCACCGGGGAGCTGTTTTTT
CASLGTGELFF
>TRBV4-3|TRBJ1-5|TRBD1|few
TGCGCCAGCAGCCTTGGACAGGGCGTCAATCAGCCCCAGCATTTT
CASSLGQGVNQPQHF
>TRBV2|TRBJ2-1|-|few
TGTGCCAGCAGTGGGTCTATGGCTACCTACAATGAGCAGTTCTTC
CASSGSMATYNEQFF
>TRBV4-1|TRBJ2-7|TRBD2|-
TGCGCCAGCAGCCAATTGACTAGCGGGGGCTACGAGCAGTACTTC
CASSQLTSGGYEQYF
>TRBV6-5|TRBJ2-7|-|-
TGTGCCAGCAGTTACGGTCCGTGGGGGGAGCAGTACTTC
CASSYGPWGEQYF
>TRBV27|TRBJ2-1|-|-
TGTGCCAGCAGTTTCGGCATCTACAATGAGCAGTTCTTC
CASSFGIYNEQFF
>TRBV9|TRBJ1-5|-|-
TGTGCCAGCAGCGTAGAGGGGGGGAGACAGCATTTT
CASSVEGGRQHF
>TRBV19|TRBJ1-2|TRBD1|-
TGTGCCAGTTTCGCAGGGGGCGCGGGAGGCTACACCTTC
CASFAGGAGGYTF
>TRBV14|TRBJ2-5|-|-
TGTGCCAGCAGCCAAGAAATCCGAGGGGGACGAGAGACCCAGTACTTC
CASSQEIRGGRETQYF
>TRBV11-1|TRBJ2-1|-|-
TGTGCCAGCAGCGGGCGGGACCCTACCTACAATGAGCAGTTCTTC
CASSGRDPTYNEQFF
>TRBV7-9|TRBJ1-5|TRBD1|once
TGTGCCAGCAGCCCGGGGACAGGGAATCAGCCCCAGCATTTT
CASSPGTGNQPQHF
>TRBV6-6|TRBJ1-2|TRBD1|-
TGTGCCAGCACCCCTGCCTTTGGACAGGGGGCGCTAGGCTACACCTTC
CASTPAFGQGALGYTF
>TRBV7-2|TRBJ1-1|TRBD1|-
TGTGCCAGCAGCTTACTGGGACAGGGCGGCCGAACTGAAGCTTTCTTT
CASSLLGQGGRTEAFF
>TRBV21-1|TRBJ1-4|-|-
TGTGCCAGCAGCAAAGAAGGGACAGACTTCTCAAATGAAAAACTGTTTTTT
CASSKEGTDFSNEKLFF
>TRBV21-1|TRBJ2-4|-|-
TGTGCCAGCAGCAAAGGCAAAAACATTCAGTACTTC
CASSKGKNIQYF
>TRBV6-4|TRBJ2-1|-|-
TGTGCCAGCAGTGACTACTATCGGTCCCTCTACAATGAGCAGTTCTTC
CASSDYYRSLYNEQFF
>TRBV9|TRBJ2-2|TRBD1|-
TGTGCCAGCAGCGCGGGGACAGGGAGTGACACCGGGGAGCTGTTTTTT
CASSAGTGSDTGELFF
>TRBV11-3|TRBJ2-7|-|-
TGTGCCAGCAGCTTAGGCGGGGGCACAGATTCCTACGAGCAGTACTTC
CASSLGGGTDSYEQYF
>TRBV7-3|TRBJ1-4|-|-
TGTGCCAGCAGTCCAGGGAGAGGGGCTAATGAAAAACTGTTTTTT
CASSPGRGANEKLFF
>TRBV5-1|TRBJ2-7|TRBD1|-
TGCGCCAGCAGCCCTGGGACAGGTCCAAGGGAGCAGTACTTC
CASSPGTGPREQYF
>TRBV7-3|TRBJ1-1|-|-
TGTGCCAGCAGCCCTCTATCGGGCAGGGAAGCTTTCTTT
CASSPLSGREAFF
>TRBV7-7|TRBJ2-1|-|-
TGTGCTAGCAGCTACTACCCTGGGGATGAGCAGTTCTTC
CASSYYPGDEQFF
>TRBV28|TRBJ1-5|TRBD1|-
TGTGCCAGCACCCTAGGGACAGGGGGTATCGTATGGCAGCCCCAGCATTTT
CASTLGTGGIVWQPQHF
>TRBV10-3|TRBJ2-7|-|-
TGTGCCATCAGTGATATTGGGAAGGGAGAGCCCTACGAGCAGTACTTC
CAISDIGKGEPYEQYF
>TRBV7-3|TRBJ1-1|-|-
TGTGCCAGCAGCTTTTCCCAGGGTGCTGAAGCTTTCTTT
CASSFSQGAEAFF
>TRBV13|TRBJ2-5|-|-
TGTGCCAGCAGTAAGGGAATAGAGACCCAGTACTTC
CASSKGIETQYF
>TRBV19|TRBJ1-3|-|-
TGTGCCAGTAAAATGGGATGGGCCTCCTCTGGAAACACCATATATTTT
CASKMGWASSGNTIYF
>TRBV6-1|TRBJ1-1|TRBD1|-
TGTGCCAGCAGCCCACAGGGGGCGAGTACTGAAGCTTTCTTT
CASSPQGASTEAFF
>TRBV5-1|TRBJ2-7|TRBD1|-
TGCGCCAGCAGCTTCTTCTTGACCGGACAGGGGGAGTCCTACGAGCAGTACTTC
CASSFFLTGQGESYEQYF
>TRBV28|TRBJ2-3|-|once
TGTGCCAGCAGTGCCCCTAACCTCGGGAGTACGGGCACAGATACGCAGTATTTT
CASSAPNLGSTGTDTQYF
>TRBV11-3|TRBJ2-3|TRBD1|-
TGTGCCAGCAGCTACCGGACAGGGGCCACAGATACGCAGTATTTT
CASSYRTGATDTQYF
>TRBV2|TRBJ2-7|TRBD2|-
TGTGCCAGCAGCCAGGGGACTAGTTTATACGAGCAGTACTTC
CASSQGTSLYEQYF
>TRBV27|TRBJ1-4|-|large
TGTGCCAGCGGTTTTGGGCAGGGAAATGAAAAACTGTTTTTT
CASGFGQGNEKLFF
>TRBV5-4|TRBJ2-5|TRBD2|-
TGTGCCAGCAGCTTGTCGGGAGGGCCGGAGACCCAGTACTTC
CASSLSGGPETQYF
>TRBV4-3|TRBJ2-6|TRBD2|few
TGCGCCAGCAGCCAAGCAGGACTAGCGGGCTCTGGGGCCAACGTCCTGACTTTC
CASSQAGLAGSGANVLTF
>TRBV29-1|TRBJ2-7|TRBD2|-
TGCAGCGTGGGACTAGCGGGAGATGGCGAGCAGTACTTC
CSVGLAGDGEQYF
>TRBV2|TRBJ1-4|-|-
TGTGCCAGCAATGATCGCAGGGATGAAAAACTGTTTTTT
CASNDRRDEKLFF
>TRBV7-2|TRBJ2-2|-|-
TGTGCCAGCAGCTTAATCGCCAGCGGGTGGAACACCGGGGAGCTGTTTTTT
CASSLIASGWNTGELFF
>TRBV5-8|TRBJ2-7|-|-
TGTGCCAGCAGCCCCCGAGATTGGCCGCAGTACTTC
CASSPRDWPQYF
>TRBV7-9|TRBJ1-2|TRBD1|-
TGTGCCAGCAGGCGGGGGCCCGGACAGGGAACGGGCAATGGCTACACCTTC
CASRRGPGQGTGNGYTF
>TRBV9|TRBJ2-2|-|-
TGTGCCAGCAGCTCCCTGGGTCCCGCGAACACCGGGGAGCTGTTTTTT
CASSSLGPANTGELFF
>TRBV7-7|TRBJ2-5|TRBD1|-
TGTGCTAGCAGCTTACAGGGAACAGGGGGAGAGACCCAGTACTTC
CASSLQGTGGETQYF
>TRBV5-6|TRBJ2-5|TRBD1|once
TGTGCCAGCCAAGGGGGCCAATGGGAGGAGACCCAGTACTTC
CASQGGQWEETQYF
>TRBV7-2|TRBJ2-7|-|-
TGTGCCAGCAGCTCCAGACAGACCTACGAGCAGTACTTC
CASSSRQTYEQYF
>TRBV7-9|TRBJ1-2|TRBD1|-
TGTGCCAGCGTTGACCTACAGGGGCTCTATGGCTACACCTTC
CASVDLQGLYGYTF
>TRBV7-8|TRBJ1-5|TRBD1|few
TGTGCCAGCAGTCCCACAGGGGGCAGCAATCAGCCCCAGCATTTT
CASSPTGGSNQPQHF
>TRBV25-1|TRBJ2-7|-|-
TGTGCCAGCAGTGACGGAGCGAACCGAAACTACGAGCAGTACTTC
CASSDGANRNYEQYF
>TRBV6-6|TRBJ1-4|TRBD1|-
TGTGCCAGCAGTTACCAGGGACAGGGGAATGAAAAACTGTTTTTT
CASSYQGQGNEKLFF
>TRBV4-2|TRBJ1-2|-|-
TGTGCCAGCAGCCAAGATTCCGAGATCGAGGGCTACACCTTC
CASSQDSEIEGYTF
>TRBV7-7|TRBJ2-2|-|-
TGTGCTAGCAGCTTAGACCTTGGCGCGAACACCGGGGAGCTGTTTTTT
CASSLDLGANTGELFF
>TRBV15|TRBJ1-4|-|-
TGTGCCACCAGCAGAGGGACCGTGGGGCAGTCTAATGAAAAACTGTTTTTT
CATSRGTVGQSNEKLFF
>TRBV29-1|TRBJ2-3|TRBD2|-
TGCAGCGTTGTCAACTCCGGGACTAGCGGGAGTGCCACAGATACGCAGTATTTT
CSVVNSGTSGSATDTQYF
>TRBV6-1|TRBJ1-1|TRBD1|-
TGTGCCAGCAGTGGACAGGGATACACTGAAGCTTTCTTT
CASSGQGYTEAFF
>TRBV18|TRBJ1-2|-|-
TGTGCCAGCTCACCACCGGACACCGCATATGGCTACACCTTC
CASSPPDTAYGYTF
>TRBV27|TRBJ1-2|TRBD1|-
TGTGCCAGCAGTTCCACCGACAGGGGTGGCTACACCTTC
CASSSTDRGGYTF
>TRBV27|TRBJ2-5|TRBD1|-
TGTGCCACCTCGACAGGGGGCGGAATAGAGACCCAGTACTTC
CATSTGGGIETQYF
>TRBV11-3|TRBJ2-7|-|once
TGTGCCAGCAGCTTGGGAAGAACCTACGAGCAGTACTTC
CASSLGRTYEQYF